A single sample gave rise to the 4 T cell receptor beta chains below, sequenced in a study of cytomegalovirus exposure and HLA in healthy donors. This table comes from immunoSEQ multiplex PCR, and its TCRdb copy is limited to in-frame clones, with some not included. The table records 68,000 or so clones, around 97% of them present only once. The sequencing sample was made of PBMCs. The receptors here all came from a man aged 18 to 29 in good health and CMV-seronegative.

The chain carries TRBV28 and TRBJ1-5; TRBD1 matches at 10 bases. V was clipped by 6 bases and J by 3 bases; unmatched bases: 8. Per the germline V gene, CDR1 is MDHEN and CDR2 is SYDVKM. This CDR3 region has 16 residues. The CDR3 DNA reads as TGTGCCAGCAGACAAAAGACAGGGGGCGACAATCAGCCCCAGCATTTT. Encoded protein: CASRQKTGGDNQPQHF.

This clone occurred once. The chain uses TRBV4-2 and TRBJ1-4; D is unresolved. CDR3 length equals 13 residues. The V gene's germline CDR1 is LGHNA and CDR2 YNFKEQ. Trimming cost V 2 bases and J 5 bases, with 6 bases left between them. CDR3 sequence reads: CASSQSGNEKLFF. Written as DNA, the CDR3 is TGTGCCAGCAGCCAATCGGGGAATGAAAAACTGTTTTTT.

V and J are TRBV11-1 and TRBJ2-1; 9 bases map to TRBD1. Germline-derived CDR1 and CDR2 are SGHAT and FQDESV (reference sequence). V lost 4 bases, J lost 3 bases, and 7 bases stayed unmatched. This CDR3 is 16 amino acids long. This CDR3 reads CASSSPGTGLYNEQFF. CDR3 sequence (DNA): TGTGCCAGCAGCTCCCCCGGGACAGGGCTCTACAATGAGCAGTTCTTC.

The chain carries TRBV4-1 and TRBJ2-1; TRBD2 aligns across 11 bases. V was clipped by 3 bases and J by 8 bases; unmatched bases: 6. Germline CDR1 and CDR2: MGHRA and YSYEKL. The CDR3 contains 15 residues. This chain's CDR3 is CASSQASGRPDEQFF. CDR3 bases: TGCGCCAGCAGCCAGGCTAGCGGGAGGCCGGATGAGCAGTTCTTC.